This T cell receptor beta chain was retrieved from a study of blood T cell repertoires in COVID-19. In the study overall: There were acute and convalescent COVID-19 samples, and they came from the United States, Italy and Spain. Sample material is recorded as cDNA or gDNA derived from T cells, B-cell-depleted T cells, or PBMCs.

Libraries were prepared by immunoSEQ multiplex PCR; TCRdb keeps only in-frame clonotypes and omits some of them. This repertoire shows more than 15,000 clones, 88% found once; its top ten account for 9.8%. The CDR3 sequence is 13 residues long. With 6 bases removed from V and 5 bases from J, the gap between germline ends came to 12 bases. From germline, CDR1 is MNHEY and CDR2 SVGEGT. Sequenced: peripheral blood. The TCR was taken from a man aged 35 to 55 with active COVID-19. The chain uses TRBV6-2 or TRBV6-3 and TRBJ2-3; no clear D. This CDR3 reads CASSADLLDTQYF. CDR3 nucleotide sequence: TGTGCCAGCAGCGCCGACTTGTTAGATACGCAGTATTTT.